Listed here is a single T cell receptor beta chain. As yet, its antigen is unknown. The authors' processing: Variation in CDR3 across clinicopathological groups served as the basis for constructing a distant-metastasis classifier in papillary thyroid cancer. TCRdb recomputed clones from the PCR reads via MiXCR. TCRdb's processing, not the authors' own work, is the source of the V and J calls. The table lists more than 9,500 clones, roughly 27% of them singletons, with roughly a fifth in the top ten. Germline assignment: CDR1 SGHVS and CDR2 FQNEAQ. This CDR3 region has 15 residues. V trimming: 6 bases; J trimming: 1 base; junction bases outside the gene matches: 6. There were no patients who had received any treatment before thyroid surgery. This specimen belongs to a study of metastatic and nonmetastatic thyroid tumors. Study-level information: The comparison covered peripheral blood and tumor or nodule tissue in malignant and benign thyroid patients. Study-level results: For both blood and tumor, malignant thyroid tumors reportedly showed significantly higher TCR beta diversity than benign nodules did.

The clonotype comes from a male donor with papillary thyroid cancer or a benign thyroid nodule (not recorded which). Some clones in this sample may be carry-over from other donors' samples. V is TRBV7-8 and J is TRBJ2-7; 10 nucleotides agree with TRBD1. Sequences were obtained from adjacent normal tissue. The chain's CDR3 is CASSYGGQGSYEQYF. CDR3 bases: TGTGCCAGCAGTTACGGGGGACAGGGGTCCTACGAGCAGTACTTC.